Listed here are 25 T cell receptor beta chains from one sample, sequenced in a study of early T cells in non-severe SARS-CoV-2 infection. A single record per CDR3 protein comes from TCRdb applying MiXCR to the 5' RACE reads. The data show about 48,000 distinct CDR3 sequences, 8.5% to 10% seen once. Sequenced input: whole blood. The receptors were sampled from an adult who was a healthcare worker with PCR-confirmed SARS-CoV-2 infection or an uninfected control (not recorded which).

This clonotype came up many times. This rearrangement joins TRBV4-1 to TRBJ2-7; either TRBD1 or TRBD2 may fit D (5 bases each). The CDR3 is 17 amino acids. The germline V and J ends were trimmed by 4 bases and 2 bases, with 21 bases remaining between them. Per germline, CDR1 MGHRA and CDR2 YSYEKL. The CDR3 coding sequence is TGCGCCAGCAGCCGATCACCCGGGACCCTATCCCCCTACGAGCAGTACTTC. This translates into CASSRSPGTLSPYEQYF.

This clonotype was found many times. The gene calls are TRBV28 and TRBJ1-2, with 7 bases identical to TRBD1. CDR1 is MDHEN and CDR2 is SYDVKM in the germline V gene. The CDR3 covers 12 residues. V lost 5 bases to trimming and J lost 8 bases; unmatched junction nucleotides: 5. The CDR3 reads CASSAHRGGYTF. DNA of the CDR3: TGTGCCAGCAGTGCTCACAGGGGAGGCTACACCTTC.

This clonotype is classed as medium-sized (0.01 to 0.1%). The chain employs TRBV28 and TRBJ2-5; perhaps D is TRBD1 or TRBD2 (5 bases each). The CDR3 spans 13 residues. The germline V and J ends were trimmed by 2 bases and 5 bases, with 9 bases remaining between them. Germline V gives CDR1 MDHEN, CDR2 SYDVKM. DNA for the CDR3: TGTGCCAGCAGTTTAGGGGGTTCGGAGACCCAGTACTTC. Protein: CASSLGGSETQYF.

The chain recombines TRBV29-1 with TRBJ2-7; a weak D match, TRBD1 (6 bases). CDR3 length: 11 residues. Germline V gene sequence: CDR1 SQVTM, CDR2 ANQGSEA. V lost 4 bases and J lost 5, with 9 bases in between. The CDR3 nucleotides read TGCAGCGTTGGAAGGGGGAACGAGCAGTACTTC. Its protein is CSVGRGNEQYF.

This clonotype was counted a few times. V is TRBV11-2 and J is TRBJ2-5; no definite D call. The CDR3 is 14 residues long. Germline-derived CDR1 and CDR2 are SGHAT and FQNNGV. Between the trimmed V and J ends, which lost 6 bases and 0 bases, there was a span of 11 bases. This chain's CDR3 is CASSVQQHQETQYF. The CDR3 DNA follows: TGTGCCAGCAGTGTCCAACAGCACCAAGAGACCCAGTACTTC.

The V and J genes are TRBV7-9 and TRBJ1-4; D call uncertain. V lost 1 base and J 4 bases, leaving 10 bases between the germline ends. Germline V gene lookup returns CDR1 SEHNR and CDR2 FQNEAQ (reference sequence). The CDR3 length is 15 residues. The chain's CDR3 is CASSLGSGINEKLFF. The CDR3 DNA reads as TGTGCCAGCAGCTTAGGGTCCGGGATTAATGAAAAACTGTTTTTT.

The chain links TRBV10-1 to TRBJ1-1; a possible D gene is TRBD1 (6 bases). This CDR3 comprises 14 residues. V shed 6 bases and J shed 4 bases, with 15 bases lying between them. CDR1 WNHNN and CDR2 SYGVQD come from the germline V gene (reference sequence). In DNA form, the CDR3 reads TGCGCCAGCAGCGGTCGTGGGGGCACCACTGAAGCTTTCTTT. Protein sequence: CASSGRGGTTEAFF.

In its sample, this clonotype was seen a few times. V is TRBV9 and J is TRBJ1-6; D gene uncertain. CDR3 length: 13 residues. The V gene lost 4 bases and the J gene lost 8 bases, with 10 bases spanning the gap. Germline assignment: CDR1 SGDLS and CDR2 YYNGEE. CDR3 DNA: TGTGCCAGCAGCCGGACTGGGGATTCACCCCTCCACTTT. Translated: CASSRTGDSPLHF.

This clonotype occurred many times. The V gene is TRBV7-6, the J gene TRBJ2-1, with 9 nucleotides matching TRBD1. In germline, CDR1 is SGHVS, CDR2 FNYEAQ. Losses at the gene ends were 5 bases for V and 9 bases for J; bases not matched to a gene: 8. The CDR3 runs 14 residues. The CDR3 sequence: CASSGRTGEGEQFF. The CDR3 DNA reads TGTGCCAGCAGCGGAAGGACAGGGGAGGGTGAGCAGTTCTTC.

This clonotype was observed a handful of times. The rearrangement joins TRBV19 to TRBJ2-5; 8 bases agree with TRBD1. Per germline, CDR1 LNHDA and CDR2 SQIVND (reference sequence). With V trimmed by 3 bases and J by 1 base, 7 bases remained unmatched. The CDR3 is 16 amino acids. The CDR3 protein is CASSMVTGVPQETQYF. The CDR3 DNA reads TGTGCCAGTAGTATGGTGACAGGGGTCCCCCAAGAGACCCAGTACTTC. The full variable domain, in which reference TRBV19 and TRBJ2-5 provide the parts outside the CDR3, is DGGITQSPKYLFRKEGQNVTLSCEQNLNHDAMYWYRQDPGQGLRLIYYSQIVNDFQKGDIAEGYSVSREKKESFPLTVTSAQKNPTAFYLCASSMVTGVPQETQYFGPGTRLLVL.

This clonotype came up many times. CDR3 residues: CAINRDSAYEQYF. The CDR3 nucleotides read TGTGCCATCAATCGGGACAGCGCCTACGAGCAGTACTTC. This chain connects TRBV10-3 to TRBJ2-7; 7 bases agree with TRBD1. CDR3 length: 13 amino acids. The V and J ends lost 7 bases and 2 bases, in that order; junction bases with no gene match: 5. Germline CDR1 reads ENHRY; CDR2 reads SYGVKD.

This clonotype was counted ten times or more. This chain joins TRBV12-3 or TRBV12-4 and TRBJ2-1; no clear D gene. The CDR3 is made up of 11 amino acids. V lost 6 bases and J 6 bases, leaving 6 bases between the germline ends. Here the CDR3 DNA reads TGTGCCAGCAGCCCCGCCAATGAGCAGTTCTTC. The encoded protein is CASSPANEQFF.

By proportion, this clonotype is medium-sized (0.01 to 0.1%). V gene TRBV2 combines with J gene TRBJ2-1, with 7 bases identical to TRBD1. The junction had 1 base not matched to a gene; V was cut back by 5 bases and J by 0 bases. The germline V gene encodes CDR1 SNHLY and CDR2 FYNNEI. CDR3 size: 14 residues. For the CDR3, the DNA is TGTGCCAGCAGTCGGGACAGCTCCTACAATGAGCAGTTCTTC. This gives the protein CASSRDSSYNEQFF.

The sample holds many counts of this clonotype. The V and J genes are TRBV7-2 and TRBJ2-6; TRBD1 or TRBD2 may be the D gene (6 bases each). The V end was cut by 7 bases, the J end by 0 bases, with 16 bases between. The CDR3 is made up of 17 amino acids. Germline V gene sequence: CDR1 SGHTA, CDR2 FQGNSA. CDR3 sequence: CASNPLGGFSGANVLTF. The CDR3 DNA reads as TGTGCCAGCAACCCATTGGGGGGCTTCTCTGGGGCCAACGTCCTGACTTTC.

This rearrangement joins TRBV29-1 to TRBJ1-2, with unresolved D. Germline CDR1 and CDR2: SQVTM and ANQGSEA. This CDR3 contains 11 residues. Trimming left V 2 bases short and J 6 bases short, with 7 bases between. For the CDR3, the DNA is TGCAGCGTTGAACGGCGGGATGGCTACACCTTC. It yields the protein CSVERRDGYTF.

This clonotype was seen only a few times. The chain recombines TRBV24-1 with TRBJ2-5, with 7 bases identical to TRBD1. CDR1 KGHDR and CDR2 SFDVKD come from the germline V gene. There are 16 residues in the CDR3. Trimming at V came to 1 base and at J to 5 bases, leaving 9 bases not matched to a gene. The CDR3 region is CATSDFTPGTAETQYF. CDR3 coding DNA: TGTGCCACCAGTGATTTTACCCCCGGGACAGCCGAGACCCAGTACTTC.

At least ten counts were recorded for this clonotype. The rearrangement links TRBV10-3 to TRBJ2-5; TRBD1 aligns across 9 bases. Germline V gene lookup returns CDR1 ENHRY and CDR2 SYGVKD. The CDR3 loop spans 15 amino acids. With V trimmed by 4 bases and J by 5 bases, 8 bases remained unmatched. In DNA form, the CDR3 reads TGTGCCATCAGTGCCCCGGGACAGGGAGTGGAGACCCAGTACTTC. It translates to CAISAPGQGVETQYF.

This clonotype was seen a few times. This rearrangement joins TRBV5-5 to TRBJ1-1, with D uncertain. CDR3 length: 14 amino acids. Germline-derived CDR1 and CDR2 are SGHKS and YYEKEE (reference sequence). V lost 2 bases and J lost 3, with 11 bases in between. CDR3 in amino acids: CASSFAVSDTEAFF. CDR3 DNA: TGTGCCAGCAGCTTTGCGGTATCGGACACTGAAGCTTTCTTT. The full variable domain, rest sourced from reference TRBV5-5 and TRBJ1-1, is DAGVTQSPTHLIKTRGQQVTLRCSPISGHKSVSWYQQVLGQGPQFIFQYYEKEERGRGNFPDRFSARQFPNYSSELNVNALLLGDSALYLCASSFAVSDTEAFFGQGTRLTVV.

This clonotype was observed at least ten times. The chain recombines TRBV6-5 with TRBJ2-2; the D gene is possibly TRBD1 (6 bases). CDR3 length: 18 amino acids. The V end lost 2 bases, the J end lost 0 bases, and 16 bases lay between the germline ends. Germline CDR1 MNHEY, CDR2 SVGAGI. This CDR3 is CASSYHQRRGTNTGELFF. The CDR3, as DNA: TGTGCCAGCAGTTACCACCAACGCAGGGGCACGAACACCGGGGAGCTGTTTTTT.

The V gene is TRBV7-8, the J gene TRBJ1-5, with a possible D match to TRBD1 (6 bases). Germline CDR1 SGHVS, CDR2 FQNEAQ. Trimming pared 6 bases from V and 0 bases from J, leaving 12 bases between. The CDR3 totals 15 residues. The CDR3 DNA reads TGTGCCAGCAGTTCCGACAGGACTAGCAATCAGCCCCAGCATTTT. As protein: CASSSDRTSNQPQHF.

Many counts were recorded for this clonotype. The CDR3 here is CASSLNRGVGSPLHF. The CDR3 DNA is TGTGCCAGCAGCTTAAACCGGGGAGTTGGTTCACCCCTCCACTTT. The chain employs TRBV7-2 and TRBJ1-6; no clear D gene. The CDR3 is made up of 15 amino acids. Germline assignment: CDR1 SGHTA and CDR2 FQGNSA. The V gene lost 2 bases and the J gene lost 9 bases, with 14 bases spanning the gap. Complete variable domain (other parts from reference TRBV7-2 and TRBJ1-6): GAGVSQSPSNKVTEKGKDVELRCDPISGHTALYWYRQSLGQGLEFLIYFQGNSAPDKSGLPSDRFSAERTGGSVSTLTIQRTQQEDSAVYLCASSLNRGVGSPLHFGNGTRLTVT.

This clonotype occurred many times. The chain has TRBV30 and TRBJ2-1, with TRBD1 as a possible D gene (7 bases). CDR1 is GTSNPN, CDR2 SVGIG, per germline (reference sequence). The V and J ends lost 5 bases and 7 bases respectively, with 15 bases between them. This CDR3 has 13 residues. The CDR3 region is CAWGGTVVNEQFF. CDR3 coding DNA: TGTGCCTGGGGGGGGACAGTCGTAAATGAGCAGTTCTTC.

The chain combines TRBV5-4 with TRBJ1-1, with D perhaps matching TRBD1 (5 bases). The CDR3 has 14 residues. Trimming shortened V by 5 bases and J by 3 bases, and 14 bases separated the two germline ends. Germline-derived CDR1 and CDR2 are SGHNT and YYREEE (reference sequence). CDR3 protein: CASRSRGGHTEAFF. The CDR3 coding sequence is TGTGCCAGCAGATCAAGGGGAGGTCACACTGAAGCTTTCTTT.

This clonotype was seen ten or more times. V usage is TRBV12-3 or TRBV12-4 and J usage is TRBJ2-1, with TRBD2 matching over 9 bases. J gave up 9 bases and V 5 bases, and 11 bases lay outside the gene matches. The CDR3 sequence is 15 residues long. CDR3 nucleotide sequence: TGTGCCAGCAGTCCCGGGGGTAGCGGGAGAAGTGAGCAGTTCTTC. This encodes CASSPGGSGRSEQFF.

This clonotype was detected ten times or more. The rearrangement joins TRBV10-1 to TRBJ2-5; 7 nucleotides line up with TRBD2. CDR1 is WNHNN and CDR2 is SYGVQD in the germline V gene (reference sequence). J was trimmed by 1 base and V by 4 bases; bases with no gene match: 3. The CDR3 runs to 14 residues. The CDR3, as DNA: TGCGCCAGCAGTGCTAGCGGACCCCAAGAGACCCAGTACTTC. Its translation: CASSASGPQETQYF.